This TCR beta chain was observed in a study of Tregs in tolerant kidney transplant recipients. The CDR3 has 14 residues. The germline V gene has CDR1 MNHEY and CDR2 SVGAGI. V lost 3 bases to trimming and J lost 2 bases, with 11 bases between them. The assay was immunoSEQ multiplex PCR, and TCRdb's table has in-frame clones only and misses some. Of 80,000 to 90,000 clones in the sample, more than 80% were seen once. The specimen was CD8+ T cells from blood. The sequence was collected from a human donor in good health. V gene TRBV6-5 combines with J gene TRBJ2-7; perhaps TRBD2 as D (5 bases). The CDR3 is CASSYPGETYEQYF. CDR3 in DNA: TGTGCCAGCAGTTATCCCGGGGAGACCTACGAGCAGTACTTC.